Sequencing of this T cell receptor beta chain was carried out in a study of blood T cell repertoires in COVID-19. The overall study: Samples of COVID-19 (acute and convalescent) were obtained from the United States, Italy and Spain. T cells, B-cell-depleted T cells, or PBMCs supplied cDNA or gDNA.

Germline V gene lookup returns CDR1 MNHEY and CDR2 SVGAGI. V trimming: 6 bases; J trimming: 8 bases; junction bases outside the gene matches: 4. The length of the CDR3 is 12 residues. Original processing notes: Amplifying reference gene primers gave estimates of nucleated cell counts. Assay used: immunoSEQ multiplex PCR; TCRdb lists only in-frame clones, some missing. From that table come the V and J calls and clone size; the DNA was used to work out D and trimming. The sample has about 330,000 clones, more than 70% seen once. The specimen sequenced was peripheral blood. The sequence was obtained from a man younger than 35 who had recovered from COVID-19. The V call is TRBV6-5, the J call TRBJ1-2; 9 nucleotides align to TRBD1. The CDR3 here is CASRGTGGGYTF. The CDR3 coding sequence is TGTGCCAGCAGGGGTACAGGGGGCGGCTACACCTTC.